One and the same sample provided the 14 T cell receptor beta chains below, sequenced in a study of CD8 T cells in Susac syndrome (dated by TCRdb to between 2018 and 2021). Library preparation used the immunoSEQ multiplex PCR assay. RNA was extracted using the RNeasy kit, and roughly 0.5 to 1 microgram was reverse transcribed with random hexamers. The public reads were quality trimmed at Q25 with fastp and then assembled into clones with MiXCR by TCRdb, keeping productive beta chains. One record per CDR3 amino acid sequence lists the most common genes and DNA. The sample includes approximately 200,000 distinct CDR3 sequences, with roughly 94% observed a single time. Around 0.08% of the sample comes from the top ten. The specimen sequenced was CD4+ T cells from PBMCs. The receptors shown here come from a human donor with multiple sclerosis.

This sequence joins TRBV7-2 and TRBJ1-5; D is uncertain. This CDR3 region has 14 residues. Germline V gene sequence: CDR1 SGHTA, CDR2 FQGNSA. The germline V and J ends were trimmed by 1 base and 1 base, with 5 bases remaining between them. CDR3 sequence (DNA): TGTGCCAGCAGCTTAGTTGGAAGCAATCAGCCCCAGCATTTT. Its translation: CASSLVGSNQPQHF. Using reference TRBV7-2 and TRBJ1-5 for the parts outside the CDR3, the full variable domain is GAGVSQSPSNKVTEKGKDVELRCDPISGHTALYWYRQSLGQGLEFLIYFQGNSAPDKSGLPSDRFSAERTGGSVSTLTIQRTQQEDSAVYLCASSLVGSNQPQHFGDGTRLSIL.

The CDR3 region is CSAAGANTEAFF. The CDR3 nucleotides read TGCAGCGCAGCCGGGGCGAACACTGAAGCTTTCTTT. The J gene is TRBJ1-1, the V gene TRBV29-1; a weak D match, TRBD1 (5 bases). CDR3 length equals 12 residues. From germline, CDR1 is SQVTM and CDR2 ANQGSEA. V lost 7 bases to trimming and J lost 1 base, with 10 bases between them.

V gene TRBV11-2 combines with J gene TRBJ1-2; 7 positions agree with TRBD1. Germline V gene data show CDR1 as SGHAT and CDR2 as FQNNGV. The CDR3 covers 13 residues. The junction had 4 bases not matched to a gene; V was cut back by 3 bases and J by 6 bases. CDR3 DNA sequence: TGTGCCAGCAGCTTCACAGGGGTCGATGGCTACACCTTC. Its protein product is CASSFTGVDGYTF.

The chain recombines TRBV6-5 with TRBJ2-7; D gene unclear. CDR3 size: 12 residues. Germline assignment: CDR1 MNHEY and CDR2 SVGAGI. CDR3 in amino acids: CPFPGRSYEQYV. The CDR3 nucleotides are TGTCCTTTCCCGGGCCGATCCTACGAGCAGTACGTC.

This chain links TRBV30 with TRBJ2-4; the D gene is possibly TRBD1 (6 bases). The V gene's germline CDR1 is GTSNPN and CDR2 SVGIG (reference sequence). This CDR3 is 11 amino acids long. V lost 5 bases to trimming and J lost 10 bases, with 12 bases between them. CDR3 loop: CAWGGGNIQYF. The CDR3 nucleotides read TGTGCCTGGGGGGGCGGAAATATTCAGTACTTC. The variable domain in full, completed from reference TRBV30 and TRBJ2-4, reads SQTIHQWPATLVQPVGSPLSLECTVEGTSNPNLYWYRQAAGRGLQLLFYSVGIGQISSEVPQNLSASRPQDRQFILSSKKLLLSDSGFYLCAWGGGNIQYFGAGTRLSVL.

CDR3 sequence reads: CASSQPGSETQYF. DNA for the CDR3: TGTGCCAGCAGCCAGCCCGGTTCGGAGACCCAGTACTTC. The chain carries TRBV3-1 and TRBJ2-5; D remains unclear. The germline CDR1 and CDR2 sequences are LGHDT and YNNKEL (reference sequence). Trimming took 3 bases from V and 5 from J, leaving 10 bases between them. The CDR3 is made up of 13 amino acids.

The chain employs TRBV9 and TRBJ2-7; no clear D. CDR1 and CDR2 from the germline V gene are SGDLS and YYNGEE. Trimming took off 10 bases at V and 6 bases at J, with 14 bases between the two ends. This CDR3 has 11 amino acids. The CDR3 protein is CAGQVRGEQYV. The CDR3 DNA follows: TGTGCCGGCCAGGTTCGTGGCGAGCAGTACGTC.

The chain combines TRBV13 with TRBJ2-7; 11 nucleotides agree with TRBD1. CDR3 size: 15 residues. CDR1 and CDR2 from the germline V gene are PRHDT and FYEKMQ (reference sequence). V gave up 4 bases and J gave up 4 bases; unmatched junction bases: 6. CDR3 sequence: CASSYRTGGGYEQYF. The CDR3 DNA is TGTGCCAGCAGCTACAGGACAGGGGGCGGTTACGAGCAGTACTTC.

The chain combines TRBV30 with TRBJ1-1; unclear D gene. V was pared by 0 bases and J by 4 bases, with 3 bases between. Germline-derived CDR1 and CDR2 are GTSNPN and SVGIG (reference sequence). There are 11 residues in the CDR3. The CDR3 sequence is CAWSVLTEAFF. In nucleotides, the CDR3 is TGTGCCTGGAGTGTACTCACTGAAGCTTTCTTT.

V and J are TRBV9 and TRBJ2-7, with 7 bases lining up with TRBD2. The V gene end was trimmed by 3 bases and the J gene end by 4 bases; junction bases not matched to a gene: 7. The CDR3 is 14 amino acids. Germline V gene sequence: CDR1 SGDLS, CDR2 YYNGEE. CDR3 coding DNA: TGTGCCAGCAGCGGGGCGGGGGTAGGATACGAGCAGTACTTC. It codes for CASSGAGVGYEQYF.

The chain links TRBV7-2 to TRBJ1-2; possibly TRBD1 for D (6 bases). CDR3 length equals 15 residues. Deletions cut 8 bases from V and 4 bases from J, with 20 bases between. The germline gives CDR1 SGHTA, CDR2 FQGNSA. The CDR3 nucleotides are TGTGCCAGCTTTCTTCAGCCGCAGGGGCTCTATGGCTACACCTTC. Its translation is CASFLQPQGLYGYTF.

V usage is TRBV7-9 and J usage is TRBJ1-6; D gene unclear. The CDR3 totals 14 residues. CDR1 SEHNR and CDR2 FQNEAQ come from the germline V gene (reference sequence). V shed 5 bases and J shed 9 bases, with 14 bases lying between them. The chain's CDR3 is CASSDMESSSPLHF. In DNA, the CDR3 is TGTGCCAGCAGCGATATGGAATCCAGTTCACCCCTCCACTTT.

This chain links TRBV25-1 with TRBJ1-4; D is unresolved. This CDR3 is 16 amino acids long. Deletions cut 1 base from V and 6 bases from J, with 15 bases between. Looked up from germline, CDR1 is MGHDK and CDR2 is SYGVNS. The CDR3 DNA reads as TGTGCCAGCAGTGAATTGAACTTTCGTCAGGATGAAAAACTGTTTTTT. It specifies CASSELNFRQDEKLFF.

V gene TRBV9 combines with J gene TRBJ1-6; no clear D. The germline V gene has CDR1 SGDLS and CDR2 YYNGEE. CDR3 length equals 14 residues. V lost 0 bases and J 5 bases, leaving 6 bases between the germline ends. DNA of the CDR3: TGTGCCAGCAGCGTAGAGCCTAATAATTCACCCCTCCACTTT. Residues: CASSVEPNNSPLHF.